This T cell receptor beta chain was recorded in a study of preoperative IRX-2 immunotherapy in early breast cancer (dated by TCRdb to about 2019). Sample treatment or condition, as interpreted from the label and publication: preoperative locoregional IRX-2 cytokine immunotherapy. The samples were obtained from a phase Ib study in which preoperative, locoregional IRX-2 cytokine immunotherapy intended to prime immune responses was tested. Patients with early-stage breast cancer who were given IRX-2 before surgery served as donors. From V the trimming removes 7 bases and from J it removes 4 bases, while the gene matches leave 7 bases of the junction unaccounted for. From a lookup of the germline V gene (reference sequence), CDR1 and CDR2 are GTSNPN and SVGIG. Reading from cysteine to phenylalanine, the CDR3 counts 12 amino acids. Of all the DNA, just the CDR3 is kept, 36 bases in frame from base 1.

On this clone: Its antigen remains unidentified. Base qualities are not provided; no much larger clone lies one nucleotide away.

The library was produced with the immunoSEQ multiplex PCR assay. Not all clones reach the TCRdb copy of this immuneACCESS table, which keeps in-frame sequences only. Checked studies attribute under half of the gap to unresolved V genes and leave the rest unexplained. Across this sample there are 10,000 to 15,000 clones, with approximately 90% seen only once. The top ten clonotypes cover approximately 28% of the sample. This sequence uses TRBV30 and TRBJ2-7, with TRBD1 identical over 7 junction bases. The source is a human donor with breast cancer. Sampling took place from a patient treated with IRX-2 immunotherapy. The nucleotide sequence reads TGTGCCTTATACAAGACAGGGTACGAGCAGTACTTC. This gives the protein CALYKTGYEQYF.